The rows below give T cell receptor beta chains drawn from one sample of a study of CD8 T cells in Susac syndrome. One entry per CDR3 protein results from TCRdb running MiXCR on the immunoSEQ multiplex PCR reads. Here the sample spans roughly 80,000 distinct CDR3 sequences, 94% being singletons. Source material: CD8+ T cells from PBMCs. The receptor source for this set is a human donor with Susac syndrome. The CDR3 runs from the conserved cysteine through the conserved F or W. Size tells how often a clone was seen (once, few, many) or the class of an expanded clone, and some rows leave it out.

CDR3aa: CASSLRGTMNTEAFF
abundance: once
v_gene: TRBV4-1

CDR3aa: CASSLGQGFYNEQFF
abundance: -
v_gene: TRBV5-4

CDR3aa: CSARDRGERYNSPLHF
abundance: once
v_gene: TRBV20-1

CDR3aa: CASSAGRDEQYF
abundance: -
v_gene: TRBV11-2

CDR3aa: CASSFGNSPLHF
abundance: -
v_gene: TRBV7-9

CDR3aa: CASGLGQGPGGNQPQHF
abundance: once
v_gene: TRBV12-5

CDR3aa: CASSYNLGQYGYTF
abundance: -
v_gene: TRBV6-2/TRBV6-3

CDR3aa: CASSYLRDPQKETQYF
abundance: -
v_gene: TRBV6-6

CDR3aa: CASSDSAGGQVGELFF
abundance: -
v_gene: TRBV6-4

CDR3aa: CASMQRPSTDTQYF
abundance: -
v_gene: TRBV12-3/TRBV12-4

CDR3aa: CASSLAREANYGYTF
abundance: -
v_gene: TRBV7-9

CDR3aa: CASSTRTSGSGTQYF
abundance: -
v_gene: TRBV6-2/TRBV6-3

CDR3aa: CATSRDGAQYF
abundance: -
v_gene: TRBV15

CDR3aa: CSVELATSSYEQYF
abundance: once
v_gene: TRBV29-1

CDR3aa: CSARDRGSGTGTEAFF
abundance: once
v_gene: TRBV20-1

CDR3aa: CSVVKTGVSYGYTF
abundance: -
v_gene: TRBV29-1

CDR3aa: CASRTGNSYEQYF
abundance: -
v_gene: TRBV6-1

CDR3aa: CASSLSPSGNTIYF
abundance: -
v_gene: TRBV12-3/TRBV12-4

CDR3aa: CASSSPEAGQYNEQFF
abundance: -
v_gene: TRBV7-9

CDR3aa: CASSVEGTGTTDTQYF
abundance: -
v_gene: TRBV9

CDR3aa: CAWISNRVQASTDTQYF
abundance: -
v_gene: TRBV30

CDR3aa: CASSVHPRDREKETQYF
abundance: -
v_gene: TRBV9

CDR3aa: CATSSPPQDTQYF
abundance: -
v_gene: TRBV15

CDR3aa: CASRTTARVYQETQYF
abundance: -
v_gene: TRBV21-1

CDR3aa: CAWKSGDSYEQYF
abundance: -
v_gene: TRBV30

CDR3aa: CASSLGHSYEQYF
abundance: few
v_gene: TRBV7-9

CDR3aa: CASSQGQGALEQFF
abundance: few
v_gene: TRBV14

CDR3aa: CASSQKRGSEAFF
abundance: -
v_gene: TRBV4-3

CDR3aa: CASSLWGRGNQETQYF
abundance: -
v_gene: TRBV11-2

CDR3aa: CASRTASSYNEQFF
abundance: -
v_gene: TRBV6-5

CDR3aa: CSVERASGGVLNEQFF
abundance: -
v_gene: TRBV29-1

CDR3aa: CAISETISSGTEQFF
abundance: -
v_gene: TRBV10-3

CDR3aa: CASSIPGGTQYF
abundance: -
v_gene: TRBV19

CDR3aa: CASSVGWGDGEQYF
abundance: -
v_gene: TRBV9

CDR3aa: CASRGAGETQYF
abundance: -
v_gene: TRBV12-3/TRBV12-4

CDR3aa: CASSVAPRLAGGPNNEQFF
abundance: -
v_gene: TRBV9

CDR3aa: CASNMQGPYNEQFF
abundance: once
v_gene: TRBV5-1

CDR3aa: CASNLAGVTDTQYF
abundance: -
v_gene: TRBV19

CDR3aa: CASRRQGGGNTEAFF
abundance: -
v_gene: TRBV27

CDR3aa: CASSVAGTGNHEQYF
abundance: -
v_gene: TRBV9

CDR3aa: CASRKGTGNNEQYF
abundance: -
v_gene: TRBV12-3/TRBV12-4

CDR3aa: CSAIPGQGTGELFF
abundance: -
v_gene: TRBV29-1

CDR3aa: CASNNSPYNEQFF
abundance: once
v_gene: TRBV6-1

CDR3aa: CASSVVGLAADTQYF
abundance: -
v_gene: TRBV9